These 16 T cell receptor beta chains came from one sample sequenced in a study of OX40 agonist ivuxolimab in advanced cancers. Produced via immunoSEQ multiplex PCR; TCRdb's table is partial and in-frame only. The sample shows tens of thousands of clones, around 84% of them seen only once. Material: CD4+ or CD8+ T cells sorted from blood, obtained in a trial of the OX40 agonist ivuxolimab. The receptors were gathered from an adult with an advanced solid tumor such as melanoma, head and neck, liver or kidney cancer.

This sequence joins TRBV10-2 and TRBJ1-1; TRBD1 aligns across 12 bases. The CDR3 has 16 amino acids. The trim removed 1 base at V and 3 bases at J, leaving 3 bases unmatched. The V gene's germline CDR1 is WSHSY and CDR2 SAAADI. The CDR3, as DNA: TGCGCCAGCAGTGAGTGGGGACAGGGGGCATACACTGAAGCTTTCTTT. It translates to CASSEWGQGAYTEAFF.

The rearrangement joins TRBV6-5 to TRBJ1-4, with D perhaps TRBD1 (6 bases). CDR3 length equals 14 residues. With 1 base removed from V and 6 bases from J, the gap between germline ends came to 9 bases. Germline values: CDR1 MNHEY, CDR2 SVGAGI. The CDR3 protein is CASSYFQGYEKLFF. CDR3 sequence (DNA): TGTGCCAGCAGTTACTTCCAGGGGTATGAAAAACTGTTTTTT.

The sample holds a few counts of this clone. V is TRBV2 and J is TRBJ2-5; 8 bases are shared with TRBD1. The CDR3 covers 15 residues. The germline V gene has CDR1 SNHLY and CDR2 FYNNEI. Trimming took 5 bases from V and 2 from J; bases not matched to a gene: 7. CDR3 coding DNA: TGTGCCAGCAGTCGATCAGGGGGCGGGCAAGAGACCCAGTACTTC. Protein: CASSRSGGGQETQYF.

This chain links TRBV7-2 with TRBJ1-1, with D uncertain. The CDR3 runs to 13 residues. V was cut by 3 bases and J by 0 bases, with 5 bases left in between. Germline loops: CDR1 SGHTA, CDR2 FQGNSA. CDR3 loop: CASSFLVNTEAFF. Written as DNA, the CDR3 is TGTGCCAGCAGCTTTCTTGTGAACACTGAAGCTTTCTTT.

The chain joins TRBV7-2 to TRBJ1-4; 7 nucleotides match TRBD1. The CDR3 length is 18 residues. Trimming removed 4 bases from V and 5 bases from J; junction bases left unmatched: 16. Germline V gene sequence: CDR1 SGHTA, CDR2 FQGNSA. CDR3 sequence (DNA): TGTGCCAGCAGCTCGGTTTATCCGGGACAGAACATAAATGAAAAACTGTTTTTT. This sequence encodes CASSSVYPGQNINEKLFF.

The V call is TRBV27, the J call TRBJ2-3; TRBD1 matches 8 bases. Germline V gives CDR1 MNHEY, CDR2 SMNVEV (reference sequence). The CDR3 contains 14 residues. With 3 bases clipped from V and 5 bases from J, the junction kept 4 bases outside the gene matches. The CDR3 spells CASSLDREIDTQYF. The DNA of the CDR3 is TGTGCCAGCAGTTTGGACAGGGAGATAGATACGCAGTATTTT.

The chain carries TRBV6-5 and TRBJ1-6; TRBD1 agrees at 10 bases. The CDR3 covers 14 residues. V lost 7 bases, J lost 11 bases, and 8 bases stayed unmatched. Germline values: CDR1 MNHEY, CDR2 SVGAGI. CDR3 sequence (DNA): TGTGCCAGCAACACGGGACAGGGGATGACACCCCTCCACTTT. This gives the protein CASNTGQGMTPLHF.

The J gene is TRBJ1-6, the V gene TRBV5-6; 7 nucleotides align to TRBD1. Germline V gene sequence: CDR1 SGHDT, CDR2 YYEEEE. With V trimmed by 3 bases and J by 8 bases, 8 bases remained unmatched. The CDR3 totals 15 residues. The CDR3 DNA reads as TGTGCCAGCAGCTCGACAGGGTTGAGGGATTCACCCCTCCACTTT. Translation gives CASSSTGLRDSPLHF.

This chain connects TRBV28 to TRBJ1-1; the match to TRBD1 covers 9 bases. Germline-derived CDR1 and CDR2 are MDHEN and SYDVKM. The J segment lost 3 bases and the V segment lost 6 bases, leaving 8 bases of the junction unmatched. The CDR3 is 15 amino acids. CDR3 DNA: TGTGCCAGCAGGAGTCGGGACAGGGAGGACACTGAAGCTTTCTTT. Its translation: CASRSRDREDTEAFF.

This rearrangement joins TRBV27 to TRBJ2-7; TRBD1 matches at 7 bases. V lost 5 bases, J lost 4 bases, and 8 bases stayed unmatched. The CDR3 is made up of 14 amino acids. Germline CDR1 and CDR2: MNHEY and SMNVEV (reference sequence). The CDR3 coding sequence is TGTGCCAGCAGTCCAAGGACAGGACGATACGAGCAGTACTTC. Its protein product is CASSPRTGRYEQYF.

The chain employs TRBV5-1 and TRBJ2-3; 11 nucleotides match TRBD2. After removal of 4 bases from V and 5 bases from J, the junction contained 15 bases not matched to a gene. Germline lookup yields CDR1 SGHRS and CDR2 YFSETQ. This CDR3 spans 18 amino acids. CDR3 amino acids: CASSTAGTSGPQGDTQYF. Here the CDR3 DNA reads TGCGCCAGCAGCACCGCCGGGACTAGCGGCCCTCAGGGAGATACGCAGTATTTT.

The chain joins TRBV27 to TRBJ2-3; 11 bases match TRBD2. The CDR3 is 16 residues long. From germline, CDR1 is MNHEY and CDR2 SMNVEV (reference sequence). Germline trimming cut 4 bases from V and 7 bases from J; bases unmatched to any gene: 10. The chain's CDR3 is CASSSYLAGGKNTQYF. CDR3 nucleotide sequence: TGTGCCAGCAGTTCATACCTAGCGGGAGGCAAGAATACGCAGTATTTT.

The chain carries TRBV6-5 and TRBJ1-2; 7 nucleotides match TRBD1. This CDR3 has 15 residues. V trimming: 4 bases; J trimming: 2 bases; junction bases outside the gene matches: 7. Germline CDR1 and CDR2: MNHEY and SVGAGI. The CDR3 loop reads CASSSRSTGNYGYTF. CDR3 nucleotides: TGTGCCAGCAGTTCGCGATCGACAGGGAACTATGGCTACACCTTC.

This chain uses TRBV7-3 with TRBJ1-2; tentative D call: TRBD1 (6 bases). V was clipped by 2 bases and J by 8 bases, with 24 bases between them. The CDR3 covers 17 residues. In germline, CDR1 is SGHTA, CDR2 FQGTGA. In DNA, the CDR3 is TGTGCCAGCAGCTTAGAGGGGTACAGGGAGGCCTTTGACGGCTACACCTTC. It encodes CASSLEGYREAFDGYTF.

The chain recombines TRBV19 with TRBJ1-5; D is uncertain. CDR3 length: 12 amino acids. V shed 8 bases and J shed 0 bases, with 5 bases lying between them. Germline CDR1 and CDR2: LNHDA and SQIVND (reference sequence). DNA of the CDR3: TGTGCCAGTTCCCATAGCAATCAGCCCCAGCATTTT. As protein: CASSHSNQPQHF.

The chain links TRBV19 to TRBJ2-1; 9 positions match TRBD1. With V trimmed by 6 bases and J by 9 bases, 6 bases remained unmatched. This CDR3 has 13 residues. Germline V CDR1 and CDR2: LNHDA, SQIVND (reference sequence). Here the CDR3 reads CASSSDRGGEQFF. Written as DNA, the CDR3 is TGTGCCAGTAGCTCGGACAGGGGTGGTGAGCAGTTCTTC.